This entry describes one T cell receptor (beta chain). Its antigen is currently unknown. Libraries were made from TCR beta cDNA, and they carried unique molecular identifiers. Input of roughly 1 to 11 million T cells yielded hundreds of thousands of cDNA molecules. One entry per CDR3 protein results from TCRdb running MiXCR on the PCR reads. The sample has approximately 730,000 distinct CDR3 sequences, just over 45% seen once. The sample comes from a study of post-analysis software for immune sequencing data. Study-level background: Some patients lacked subtype; others had relapsing-remitting, secondary progressive or progressive-relapsing disease.

Study-level points and caveats: Patients had higher frequencies than controls of five or six TRBV segments, including TRBV5-6, TRBV5-1 and TRBV20-1. In multiple sclerosis, normalized Chao1 diversity was significantly below that of controls. Same-batch samples co-clustered strongly by F measure.

The CDR3 runs 12 residues. The germline V and J ends were trimmed by 10 bases and 3 bases, with 12 bases remaining between them. Germline V gene sequence: CDR1 MNHNY, CDR2 SVGAGI (reference sequence). Sequenced input: blood. This receptor was taken from a girl between 10 and 17 years old with multiple sclerosis. The chain joins TRBV6-6 to TRBJ2-5; tentatively, D is TRBD1 or TRBD2 (5 bases each). The CDR3 is CATATAEETQYF. The CDR3 bases are TGTGCCACAGCGACAGCGGAAGAGACCCAGTACTTC.